This T cell receptor beta chain was documented in a study of blood T cell repertoires in COVID-19. This CDR3 is built from 16 residues. Germline V CDR1 and CDR2: MGHRA, YSYEKL. The V gene end was trimmed by 4 bases and the J gene end by 5 bases; junction bases not matched to a gene: 12. Method: immunoSEQ multiplex PCR; TCRdb's copy keeps in-frame clones and lacks some. Altogether under 75,000 clones are present, 85% to 90% being singletons, with the ten largest covering more than 2.5%. The TCR originated in a man aged 45-65 years with acute or convalescent COVID-19. The J gene is TRBJ1-2, the V gene TRBV4-1; 8 bases align to TRBD1. Sequenced: peripheral blood. The CDR3 spells CASSLASQRTGYGYTF. For the CDR3, the DNA is TGCGCCAGCAGCCTCGCAAGCCAGCGGACAGGGTATGGCTACACCTTC.